The 13 T cell receptor beta chains below come from one sample, sequenced in a study of T cell repertoires in cytomegalovirus infection. These receptors have no known antigen. TCRdb processed the reads anew with MiXCR; each CDR3 protein has one entry. Of about 570,000 distinct CDR3 sequences in the sample, 40% are singletons; the top ten hold more than 40%. The input for sequencing was cultured PBMCs, taken from culture after CMV antigen stimulation. The source is a human donor in good health (CMV status not recorded). Some clones in this sample may be carry-over from other donors' samples.

The chain couples TRBV19 to TRBJ1-5; no reliable D call. The CDR3 is 15 residues long. V gave up 2 bases and J gave up 4 bases, with 12 bases separating them. The germline CDR1 and CDR2 sequences are LNHDA and SQIVND (reference sequence). The chain's CDR3 is CASSIFGLENQPQHF. CDR3 DNA sequence: TGTGCCAGTAGTATATTCGGACTCGAGAATCAGCCCCAGCATTTT.

The gene calls are TRBV7-2 and TRBJ2-7; 9 bases fit TRBD1. Germline assignment: CDR1 SGHTA and CDR2 FQGNSA. The CDR3 runs 15 residues. V gave up 6 bases and J gave up 6 bases; unmatched junction bases: 12. DNA of the CDR3: TGTGCCAGCAGACAGGCCCCGGGACAGGGAGGCGAGCAGTACTTC. Encoded protein: CASRQAPGQGGEQYF.

This clonotype was seen a handful of times. The chain employs TRBV7-2 and TRBJ2-7, with TRBD2 identical over 10 bases. Trimming cost V 0 bases and J 1 base; bases outside gene matches: 0. Germline CDR1 reads SGHTA; CDR2 reads FQGNSA. This CDR3 contains 15 residues. As DNA, the CDR3 is TGTGCCAGCAGCTTAGCAGCGGGAGGGTCCTACGAGCAGTACTTC. Amino acids: CASSLAAGGSYEQYF.

The rearrangement joins TRBV20-1 to TRBJ2-1, with TRBD2 matching over 12 bases. The CDR3 sequence is 15 residues long. J was trimmed by 3 bases and V by 3 bases; bases with no gene match: 3. The germline CDR1 and CDR2 sequences are DFQATT and SNEGSKA (reference sequence). The CDR3 reads CSARPTSGSYNEQFF. The CDR3 coding sequence is TGCAGTGCTAGGCCGACTAGCGGGAGCTACAATGAGCAGTTCTTC.

The gene calls are TRBV7-2 and TRBJ2-3, with TRBD2 matching 11 bases. CDR3 size: 15 residues. Germline-derived CDR1 and CDR2 are SGHTA and FQGNSA. V lost 3 bases to trimming and J lost 3 bases; unmatched junction nucleotides: 2. The CDR3 bases are TGTGCCAGCAGCTTTAGCGGGAGGGTGACAGATACGCAGTATTTT. Protein product: CASSFSGRVTDTQYF. The complete variable domain, with remaining parts taken from reference TRBV7-2 and TRBJ2-3, reads GAGVSQSPSNKVTEKGKDVELRCDPISGHTALYWYRQSLGQGLEFLIYFQGNSAPDKSGLPSDRFSAERTGGSVSTLTIQRTQQEDSAVYLCASSFSGRVTDTQYFGPGTRLTVL.

The CDR3 is CASSVKGSTDEQYF. CDR3 bases: TGTGCCAGCAGTGTAAAGGGATCGACCGACGAGCAGTACTTC. The chain carries TRBV2 and TRBJ2-7; D gene unclear. CDR1 and CDR2 from the germline V gene are SNHLY and FYNNEI. This CDR3 has 14 amino acids. The V gene lost 4 bases and the J gene lost 5 bases, with 15 bases spanning the gap. Combining the CDR3 with reference TRBV2 and TRBJ2-7 gives the whole variable domain EPEVTQTPSHQVTQMGQEVILRCVPISNHLYFYWYRQILGQKVEFLVSFYNNEISEKSEIFDDQFSVERPDGSNFTLKIRSTKLEDSAMYFCASSVKGSTDEQYFGPGTRLTVT.

This clonotype was detected only a few times. This chain connects TRBV10-1 to TRBJ2-2; tentative D call: TRBD1 (6 bases). The CDR3 is 15 amino acids. The V and J ends lost 3 bases and 4 bases respectively, with 12 bases between them. The V gene's germline CDR1 is WNHNN and CDR2 SYGVQD (reference sequence). The CDR3 DNA reads TGCGCCAGCAGTGACTGGACAGTCGGCACCGGGGAGCTGTTTTTT. Its translation: CASSDWTVGTGELFF.

The chain joins TRBV20-1 to TRBJ2-4; tentatively, D is TRBD1 or TRBD2 (5 bases each). The V gene's germline CDR1 is DFQATT and CDR2 SNEGSKA (reference sequence). The CDR3 sequence is 13 residues long. The germline V and J ends were trimmed by 0 bases and 6 bases, with 9 bases remaining between them. CDR3 in amino acids: CSARDEGPNIQYF. For the CDR3, the DNA is TGCAGTGCTAGAGATGAGGGGCCAAACATTCAGTACTTC.

In its sample, this clonotype was seen a few times. V gene TRBV7-2 combines with J gene TRBJ2-5; D may match TRBD1 or TRBD2 (7 bases each). The CDR3 totals 16 residues. CDR1 and CDR2 (germline): SGHTA, FQGNSA. V lost 1 base and J 1 base, leaving 13 bases between the germline ends. This CDR3 is CASSLGAGGAQETQYF. CDR3 DNA: TGTGCCAGCAGCTTAGGGGCAGGGGGGGCCCAAGAGACCCAGTACTTC.

The chain is built from TRBV11-1 and TRBJ2-1; 7 bases are shared with TRBD2. Germline loops: CDR1 SGHAT, CDR2 FQDESV (reference sequence). The V segment lost 8 bases and the J segment 5 bases; nucleotides outside the gene matches: 12. The CDR3 consists of 15 residues. CDR3: CASSSGLPTNNEQFF. CDR3 bases: TGTGCCAGCTCGTCGGGACTACCAACGAACAATGAGCAGTTCTTC.

This chain uses TRBV12-3 or TRBV12-4 with TRBJ2-6, with D perhaps given as TRBD1 or TRBD2 (6 bases each). Trimming removed 8 bases from V and 2 bases from J, with 13 bases in between. The CDR3 has 15 amino acids. The CDR3 DNA follows: TGTGCCAGCGGGGGGAACAGGGCTGGGGCCAACGTCCTGACTTTC. This translates into CASGGNRAGANVLTF.

This clonotype was counted ten times or more. The V gene is TRBV7-8, the J gene TRBJ2-3, with TRBD2 matching over 14 bases. The germline CDR1 and CDR2 sequences are SGHVS and FQNEAQ. The CDR3 is 18 residues long. V shed 8 bases, J shed 9 bases, and the junction held 19 bases outside the gene matches. CDR3 bases: TGTGCCAGCTGGGTCGGGACTAGCGGGGGCCCTCCAATTGGCACGCAGTATTTT. Translating gives CASWVGTSGGPPIGTQYF.

The genes are TRBV7-6 and TRBJ1-4, with 10 bases aligning to TRBD1. CDR3 size: 16 residues. Germline loops: CDR1 SGHVS, CDR2 FNYEAQ. V dropped 5 bases and J dropped 5; count of bases not matched to a gene: 8. This chain's CDR3 is CASSPRQGAQNEKLFF. The CDR3 DNA sequence: TGTGCCAGCAGCCCCAGACAGGGGGCGCAGAATGAAAAACTGTTTTTT.